What follows describes a single T cell receptor beta chain. The data were taken from a study of neoadjuvant nivolumab and ipilimumab in lung cancer. Data came from immunoSEQ multiplex PCR; TCRdb stores just in-frame clones and leaves some out. The sample yields 15,000 to 20,000 clones, approximately 76% seen once. The CDR3 length is 15 residues. The germline CDR1 and CDR2 sequences are MNHNS and SASEGT. Trimming stripped 8 bases from V and 0 bases from J, with 17 bases between. The V gene is TRBV6-1, the J gene TRBJ2-7; D not resolved. Sequencing was performed on tumor tissue, taken after neoadjuvant nivolumab, alone or with ipilimumab, at or shortly before surgery. The receptor comes from an adult with non-small cell lung cancer. In nucleotides, the CDR3 is TGTGCCAGCGGGTCCTTGGGAATACCCTCCTACGAGCAGTACTTC. This sequence encodes CASGSLGIPSYEQYF.